These 27 T cell receptor beta chains share one sample of origin, sequenced in a study of patients and donors after allogeneic stem cell transplantation. TCRdb called the RT-PCR reads again in MiXCR, with one record for every CDR3 protein. The repertoire holds 2,500 to 3,000 distinct CDR3 sequences, with 8.2% as singletons. Sample: blood, either unsorted or a sorted T cell fraction (not recorded which). These TCRs come from a human donor who was either an allogeneic HSCT recipient or a stem cell or donor lymphocyte infusion donor (not recorded which). It is not recorded whose cells these are; they may come from a transplant donor.

This clonotype is judged medium-sized. V and J are TRBV6-6 and TRBJ2-7, with TRBD2 matching 11 bases. This CDR3 has 14 amino acids. Germline loops: CDR1 MNHNY, CDR2 SVGAGI (reference sequence). The V and J ends lost 8 bases and 4 bases, in that order; junction bases with no gene match: 7. CDR3 sequence (DNA): TGTGCCAGCTGGGGGACTAGCGGAGAGTACGAGCAGTACTTC. It specifies CASWGTSGEYEQYF.

A few counts support this clonotype. This chain links TRBV7-8 with TRBJ2-3; tentatively, D is TRBD2 (5 bases). V lost 1 base to trimming and J lost 7 bases, with 6 bases between them. CDR1 is SGHVS, CDR2 FQNEAQ, per germline. The CDR3 spans 12 residues. The CDR3, as DNA: TGTGCCAGCAGCTTAGGAGGGAATACGCAGTATTTT. Protein: CASSLGGNTQYF.

This clonotype was counted between two and nine times. The genes are TRBV6-5 and TRBJ1-2; 7 positions agree with TRBD1. V dropped 9 bases and J dropped 4; count of bases not matched to a gene: 11. Germline V gene data show CDR1 as MNHEY and CDR2 as SVGAGI. This CDR3 comprises 14 residues. CDR3 sequence (DNA): TGTGCCAGTCGACAGGGCGGTTCGCTCTATGGCTACACCTTC. This encodes CASRQGGSLYGYTF.

The V call is TRBV12-3 or TRBV12-4, the J call TRBJ1-2; D gene ambiguous. The CDR3 is 12 amino acids. V was trimmed by 9 bases and J by 8 bases, leaving 16 bases between them. The CDR3 loop is CASEKGLEGYTF. The CDR3 nucleotides read TGTGCCAGTGAAAAGGGATTAGAGGGCTACACCTTC.

The chain links TRBV20-1 to TRBJ1-2; no clear D. The CDR3 runs to 12 residues. Germline CDR1 is DFQATT and CDR2 is SNEGSKA (reference sequence). The CDR3 coding sequence is TGCACCTCGAAGACATCGAACTATGGCTACACCTTC. This codes for CTSKTSNYGYTF.

This clonotype was found a few times. The chain couples TRBV7-2 to TRBJ1-2; D is undetermined. Per the germline V gene, CDR1 is SGHTA and CDR2 is FQGNSA. The CDR3 loop spans 15 amino acids. V was cut by 1 base and J by 4 bases, with 13 bases left in between. CDR3 sequence: CASSLDPEPFYGYTF. DNA of the CDR3: TGTGCCAGCAGCTTAGATCCCGAACCCTTCTATGGCTACACCTTC.

This clonotype is medium-sized within its sample. The chain joins TRBV11-1 to TRBJ2-7; 8 bases align to TRBD2. In germline, CDR1 is SGHAT, CDR2 FQDESV (reference sequence). J gave up 2 bases and V 0 bases, and 3 bases lay outside the gene matches. The CDR3 is made up of 15 amino acids. CDR3 sequence (DNA): TGTGCCAGCAGCTTAGCTAGCGGGACTACCTACGAGCAGTACTTC. It translates to CASSLASGTTYEQYF.

This clonotype was observed a few times. The V and J genes are TRBV18 and TRBJ2-7, with D possibly TRBD2 on 6 matching bases. This CDR3 is built from 11 residues. V lost 3 bases to trimming and J lost 7 bases, with 7 bases between them. CDR1 and CDR2 (germline): KGHSH, LQKENI. CDR3 DNA: TGTGCCAGCTCACCGGCGGGGGAGCAGTACTTC. This encodes CASSPAGEQYF.

This clonotype counts as medium-sized. The gene calls are TRBV29-1 and TRBJ2-7; unclear D gene. Germline CDR1 SQVTM, CDR2 ANQGSEA. The CDR3 totals 12 residues. Trimming took 4 bases from V and 3 from J, leaving 10 bases between them. The CDR3 spells CSVASGSYEQYF. CDR3 DNA: TGCAGCGTTGCATCCGGCAGCTACGAGCAGTACTTC.

The chain uses TRBV29-1 and TRBJ1-1; D is unresolved. Germline-derived CDR1 and CDR2 are SQVTM and ANQGSEA. Trimming took off 4 bases at V and 3 bases at J, with 6 bases between the two ends. The CDR3 totals 11 residues. The CDR3 sequence: CSVVSHTEAFF. The DNA for the CDR3 is TGCAGCGTTGTAAGCCACACTGAAGCTTTCTTT.

By share, this clonotype counts as large. The gene calls are TRBV30 and TRBJ2-3; D might be TRBD2 (5 bases). Trimming left V 5 bases short and J 8 bases short, with 17 bases between. This CDR3 has 13 residues. Germline V lookup: CDR1 GTSNPN, CDR2 SVGIG (reference sequence). The CDR3 DNA reads as TGTGCCTGGGGGAGCGAGGCACATACTACGCAGTATTTT. Protein product: CAWGSEAHTTQYF.

This clonotype is labeled large. V gene TRBV7-6 combines with J gene TRBJ2-5; TRBD2 is a possible D gene (5 bases). V was shortened by 5 bases and J by 7 bases, with 14 bases between the two germline ends. The CDR3 spans 13 residues. CDR1 SGHVS and CDR2 FNYEAQ come from the germline V gene. The CDR3 reads CASSLDYPGTQYF. DNA of the CDR3: TGTGCCAGCAGCCTAGACTATCCGGGGACCCAGTACTTC.

This clonotype is judged medium-sized. This chain's CDR3 is CSASLSRAPNIQYF. The CDR3 DNA reads TGCAGTGCTAGCCTGAGTAGGGCCCCAAACATTCAGTACTTC. The V call is TRBV20-1, the J call TRBJ2-4; D is unclear. The CDR3 is 14 residues long. CDR1 is DFQATT, CDR2 SNEGSKA, per germline (reference sequence). The V end lost 3 bases, the J end lost 6 bases, and 15 bases lay between the germline ends.

This clonotype is medium-sized (0.01 to 0.1%) in the sample. The V gene is TRBV29-1, the J gene TRBJ2-4; 8 nucleotides line up with TRBD1. The CDR3 sequence is 14 residues long. With 4 bases clipped from V and 0 bases from J, the junction kept 2 bases outside the gene matches. In germline, CDR1 is SQVTM, CDR2 ANQGSEA. The chain's CDR3 is CSVGQGRAKNIQYF. CDR3 coding DNA: TGCAGCGTTGGACAGGGGCGAGCCAAAAACATTCAGTACTTC.

By share, this clonotype counts as large. This chain joins TRBV20-1 and TRBJ2-3; no reliable D call. The length of the CDR3 is 14 residues. Germline V gives CDR1 DFQATT, CDR2 SNEGSKA (reference sequence). V was clipped by 2 bases and J by 0 bases, with 9 bases between them. The CDR3 region is CSARPAASTDTQYF. DNA for the CDR3: TGCAGTGCTAGACCCGCAGCTAGCACAGATACGCAGTATTTT.

This clonotype turned up a few times. The chain has TRBV29-1 and TRBJ2-2; TRBD2 is a possible D gene (6 bases). Germline CDR1 is SQVTM and CDR2 is ANQGSEA. V lost 6 bases to trimming and J lost 5 bases, with 10 bases between them. The CDR3 is 12 residues long. CDR3 DNA sequence: TGCAGCGTAGGAGGAGGGACCGGGGAGCTGTTTTTT. It codes for CSVGGGTGELFF.

The V gene is TRBV7-2, the J gene TRBJ1-1, with D possibly being TRBD1 (6 bases). CDR1 and CDR2 (germline): SGHTA, FQGNSA. CDR3 length: 12 amino acids. Trimming removed 3 bases from V and 9 bases from J, with 11 bases in between. The CDR3 DNA reads as TGTGCCAGCAGCTTCGTTCAGGGGAAAGCTTTCTTT. It translates to CASSFVQGKAFF.

Sample share makes this clonotype large (0.1 to 1%). The DNA for the CDR3 is TGCAGCGTCAGCAGGGACACGGCCTATGGCTACACCTTC. The encoded protein is CSVSRDTAYGYTF. The chain carries TRBV29-1 and TRBJ1-2, with D tentatively TRBD1 (6 bases). The CDR3 totals 13 residues. The V gene lost 6 bases and the J gene lost 4 bases, with 15 bases spanning the gap. Germline V CDR1 and CDR2: SQVTM, ANQGSEA.

The table lists this clonotype with a few counts. The rearrangement joins TRBV4-2 to TRBJ2-3; D gene ambiguous. Trimming shortened V by 0 bases and J by 7 bases, and 5 bases separated the two germline ends. CDR3 length: 12 amino acids. Germline V gene lookup returns CDR1 LGHNA and CDR2 YNFKEQ. This CDR3 reads CASSQEVNTQYF. The CDR3 region has the DNA TGTGCCAGCAGCCAAGAAGTCAATACGCAGTATTTT.

This clonotype qualifies as medium-sized. This rearrangement joins TRBV12-3 or TRBV12-4 to TRBJ2-3; D is uncertain. The germline V and J ends were trimmed by 6 bases and 2 bases, with 6 bases remaining between them. The CDR3 has 12 residues. The CDR3 region has the DNA TGTGCCAGCAGGGGTACCACAGATACGCAGTATTTT. It yields the protein CASRGTTDTQYF.

This clonotype is large by share. V usage is TRBV7-9 and J usage is TRBJ2-1; 11 bases map to TRBD2. V was pared by 5 bases and J by 5 bases, with 5 bases of the junction left unmatched. The V gene's germline CDR1 is SEHNR and CDR2 FQNEAQ (reference sequence). This CDR3 has 15 amino acids. The chain's CDR3 is CASSLGTSGDNEQFF. In DNA, the CDR3 is TGTGCCAGCAGCCTTGGGACTAGCGGTGACAATGAGCAGTTCTTC.

This clonotype was counted between two and nine times. This chain joins TRBV5-5 and TRBJ2-2, with D unclear. In germline, CDR1 is SGHKS, CDR2 YYEKEE (reference sequence). Trimming shortened V by 0 bases and J by 3 bases, and 3 bases separated the two germline ends. CDR3 length: 13 amino acids. The CDR3 DNA follows: TGTGCCAGCAGCTTGGCTTACACCGGGGAGCTGTTTTTT. Translating gives CASSLAYTGELFF.

V is TRBV7-8 and J is TRBJ2-2; D is uncertain. Trimming left V 1 base short and J 2 bases short, with 5 bases between. The CDR3 is made up of 14 amino acids. From germline, CDR1 is SGHVS and CDR2 FQNEAQ. DNA of the CDR3: TGTGCCAGCAGCTTAGACAGAAACACCGGGGAGCTGTTTTTT. Translating gives CASSLDRNTGELFF. Together with reference TRBV7-8 and TRBJ2-2, the CDR3 gives the full variable domain: GAGVSQSPRYKVAKRGQDVALRCDPISGHVSLFWYQQALGQGPEFLTYFQNEAQLDKSGLPSDRFFAERPEGSVSTLKIQRTQQEDSAVYLCASSLDRNTGELFFGEGSRLTVL.

A few counts support this clonotype. The chain uses TRBV6-4 and TRBJ1-1, with 7 bases aligning to TRBD1. V lost 6 bases, J lost 1 base, and 2 bases stayed unmatched. This CDR3 contains 13 residues. Looked up from germline, CDR1 is MRHNA and CDR2 is SNTAGT. CDR3 region: CASSRQGNTEAFF. DNA of the CDR3: TGTGCCAGCAGCCGACAGGGGAACACTGAAGCTTTCTTT.

The chain is built from TRBV10-3 and TRBJ1-2; the D is unclear. The CDR3 runs to 14 residues. Germline lookup yields CDR1 ENHRY and CDR2 SYGVKD. The germline V and J ends were trimmed by 11 bases and 2 bases, with 18 bases remaining between them. CDR3 region: CASQSGQGNYGYTF. The CDR3 region has the DNA TGTGCCTCCCAGAGTGGGCAAGGGAACTATGGCTACACCTTC.

This clonotype is deemed medium-sized. The chain couples TRBV7-3 to TRBJ2-4; 8 nucleotides match TRBD1. The length of the CDR3 is 15 residues. Trimming took 5 bases from V and 6 from J; bases not matched to a gene: 9. Looked up from germline, CDR1 is SGHTA and CDR2 is FQGTGA. The CDR3 spells CASSKGTGPLNIQYF. The CDR3 DNA follows: TGTGCCAGCAGCAAAGGGACAGGCCCCTTAAACATTCAGTACTTC. Supplemented by reference TRBV7-3 and TRBJ2-4, the full variable domain reads GAGVSQTPSNKVTEKGKYVELRCDPISGHTALYWYRQSLGQGPEFLIYFQGTGAADDSGLPNDRFFAVRPEGSVSTLKIQRTERGDSAVYLCASSKGTGPLNIQYFGAGTRLSVL.

The chain is built from TRBV20-1 and TRBJ2-5; 9 bases agree with TRBD2. This CDR3 has 16 residues. V lost 3 bases and J lost 5; bases outside the gene matches: 13. Germline lookup yields CDR1 DFQATT and CDR2 SNEGSKA (reference sequence). The CDR3 region has the DNA TGCAGTGCTAGGCCGCTGATAGCGGGAGTTCAGGAGACCCAGTACTTC. Translated: CSARPLIAGVQETQYF.